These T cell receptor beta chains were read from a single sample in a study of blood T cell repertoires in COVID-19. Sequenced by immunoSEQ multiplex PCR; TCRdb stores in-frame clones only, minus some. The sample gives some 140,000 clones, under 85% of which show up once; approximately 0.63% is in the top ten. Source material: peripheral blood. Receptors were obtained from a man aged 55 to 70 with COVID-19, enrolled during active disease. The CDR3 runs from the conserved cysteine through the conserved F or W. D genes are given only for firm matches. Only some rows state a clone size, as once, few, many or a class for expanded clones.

CASSHGLPYEQYF | TGTGCCAGCAGTCACGGACTCCCCTACGAGCAGTACTTC | . | . | TRBV6-5 | 13 | TRBJ2-7
CASSRGDYGYTF | TGTGCCAGCAGCCGGGGAGACTATGGCTACACCTTC | . | . | TRBV5-6 | 12 | TRBJ1-2
CASRGGYGAGISNEKLFF | TGTGCCAGCAGGGGGGGGTACGGGGCCGGAATCTCGAATGAAAAACTGTTTTTT | . | . | TRBV2 | 18 | TRBJ1-4
CASRAEAGSREKLFF | TGTGCCAGCAGGGCCGAGGCTGGGAGTCGTGAAAAACTGTTTTTT | once | . | TRBV2 | 15 | TRBJ1-4
CAWRGQGVAYGYTF | TGTGCCTGGAGGGGACAGGGAGTCGCCTATGGCTACACCTTC | . | TRBD1 | TRBV30 | 14 | TRBJ1-2
CASSLVPSGAQETQYF | TGCGCCAGCAGCTTGGTGCCTAGCGGGGCCCAAGAGACCCAGTACTTC | . | TRBD2 | TRBV5-1 | 16 | TRBJ2-5
CASSLRSPGEGQSIQYF | TGTGCCAGCAGCTTAAGGTCTCCCGGGGAAGGTCAGAGCATTCAGTACTTC | . | . | TRBV7-3 | 17 | TRBJ2-4
CASSPLDRGGETQYF | TGTGCCAGCTCACCATTAGACAGGGGTGGAGAGACCCAGTACTTC | . | TRBD1 | TRBV18 | 15 | TRBJ2-5
CASSIRQGSNTEAFF | TGTGCCAGCAGTATCCGACAGGGTTCGAACACTGAAGCTTTCTTT | . | TRBD1 | TRBV27 | 15 | TRBJ1-1
CASSAAGQGGNTIYF | TGCGCCAGCAGCGCGGCGGGACAGGGCGGAAACACCATATATTTT | . | TRBD1 | TRBV5-1 | 15 | TRBJ1-3